The 14 T cell receptor beta chains below come from one sample, sequenced in a study of human T cells and chemical hapten exposure. Unfractionated whole blood yielded the extracted total RNA. TCRdb re-derived calls from the 5' RACE reads in MiXCR, one entry per CDR3 protein. The data contain roughly 120,000 distinct CDR3 sequences, roughly a fifth of them singletons. The receptors were gathered from a human donor in good health.

This chain connects TRBV19 to TRBJ1-2, with a tentative D call TRBD1 (5 bases). The CDR3 covers 11 residues. Deletions cut 8 bases from V and 8 bases from J, with 12 bases between. Germline V gene sequence: CDR1 LNHDA, CDR2 SQIVND (reference sequence). CDR3 residues: CASAGFGGYTF. The CDR3 DNA reads TGTGCCAGTGCAGGGTTTGGGGGCTACACCTTC. The whole variable domain, filled in from reference TRBV19 and TRBJ1-2, reads DGGITQSPKYLFRKEGQNVTLSCEQNLNHDAMYWYRQDPGQGLRLIYYSQIVNDFQKGDIAEGYSVSREKKESFPLTVTSAQKNPTAFYLCASAGFGGYTFGSGTRLTVV.

The chain recombines TRBV6-1 with TRBJ2-3, with D unresolved. Germline V CDR1 and CDR2: MNHNS, SASEGT. There are 15 residues in the CDR3. Between the trimmed V and J ends, which lost 4 bases and 0 bases, there was a span of 11 bases. CDR3: CASSGPTVSTDTQYF. DNA of the CDR3: TGTGCCAGCAGTGGTCCGACCGTTAGCACAGATACGCAGTATTTT.

In its sample, this clonotype was seen a few times. This rearrangement joins TRBV4-1 to TRBJ2-7; perhaps TRBD1 as D (5 bases). The germline gives CDR1 MGHRA, CDR2 YSYEKL. CDR3 size: 13 residues. Trimming pared 2 bases from V and 2 bases from J, leaving 7 bases between. The CDR3 reads CASSQLTAYEQYF. The CDR3 DNA reads as TGCGCCAGCAGCCAACTGACAGCCTACGAGCAGTACTTC.

This chain connects TRBV6-5 to TRBJ2-3; 7 positions match TRBD2. V lost 2 bases and J lost 0; bases outside the gene matches: 5. This CDR3 has 16 residues. CDR1 and CDR2 (germline): MNHEY, SVGAGI. CDR3 loop: CASSYLGSGSTDTQYF. In DNA form, the CDR3 reads TGTGCCAGCAGTTACCTGGGTAGCGGGAGCACAGATACGCAGTATTTT.

This clonotype turned up a few times. V gene TRBV13 combines with J gene TRBJ2-3; D call uncertain. V gave up 0 bases and J gave up 6 bases, with 10 bases separating them. Germline assignment: CDR1 PRHDT and CDR2 FYEKMQ (reference sequence). This CDR3 has 14 amino acids. CDR3 in DNA: TGTGCCAGCAGCTTAGGGCCCCTTCGGGATACGCAGTATTTT. This codes for CASSLGPLRDTQYF. Full variable domain (rest looked up from reference TRBV13 and TRBJ2-3): AAGVIQSPRHLIKEKRETATLKCYPIPRHDTVYWYQQGPGQDPQFLISFYEKMQSDKGSIPDRFSAQQFSDYHSELNMSSLELGDSALYFCASSLGPLRDTQYFGPGTRLTVL.

The V gene is TRBV20-1, the J gene TRBJ2-3; D gene unclear. This CDR3 contains 14 residues. V lost 0 bases and J lost 1, with 8 bases in between. Germline V gene sequence: CDR1 DFQATT, CDR2 SNEGSKA (reference sequence). CDR3 in DNA: TGCAGTGCTAGAGAGAATGGGGGCACAGATACGCAGTATTTT. Translating it yields CSARENGGTDTQYF.

This clonotype turned up a few times. The rearrangement joins TRBV28 to TRBJ2-1, with D possibly TRBD2 on 6 matching bases. The CDR3 extends over 16 amino acids. Trimming took 6 bases from V and 3 from J, leaving 18 bases between them. Germline V gives CDR1 MDHEN, CDR2 SYDVKM. CDR3 coding DNA: TGTGCCAGCAGGCCAAGACTAGTATATGGCTACAATGAGCAGTTCTTC. As protein: CASRPRLVYGYNEQFF.

This chain uses TRBV29-1 with TRBJ2-7, with a weak D call TRBD1 (6 bases). V lost 6 bases, J lost 0 bases, and 15 bases lay in between. The CDR3 contains 14 residues. Germline values: CDR1 SQVTM, CDR2 ANQGSEA. CDR3 DNA: TGCAGCGTCTGGACAGCAAAAACCTCCTACGAGCAGTACTTC. This encodes CSVWTAKTSYEQYF.

This sequence joins TRBV6-6 and TRBJ1-2, with TRBD1 matching 7 bases. This CDR3 spans 12 amino acids. V shed 5 bases, J shed 4 bases, and the junction held 1 base outside the gene matches. The V gene's germline CDR1 is MNHNY and CDR2 SVGAGI (reference sequence). CDR3 in DNA: TGTGCCAGCAGTAGGGGGCTCTATGGCTACACCTTC. Amino acid sequence: CASSRGLYGYTF.

The sample holds many counts of this clonotype. The chain couples TRBV27 to TRBJ1-5; D call uncertain. Trimming pared 6 bases from V and 0 bases from J, leaving 9 bases between. Germline V gene sequence: CDR1 MNHEY, CDR2 SMNVEV (reference sequence). This CDR3 is built from 14 residues. The CDR3 DNA sequence: TGTGCCAGCAGCCCAGGTTATAGCAATCAGCCCCAGCATTTT. It translates to CASSPGYSNQPQHF.

This clonotype was recorded a few times. The chain uses TRBV7-9 and TRBJ2-7, with D unresolved. There are 14 residues in the CDR3. The germline V and J ends were trimmed by 1 base and 3 bases, with 10 bases remaining between them. Germline V gene lookup returns CDR1 SEHNR and CDR2 FQNEAQ (reference sequence). CDR3 DNA sequence: TGTGCCAGCAGCTTAGAAGGACGGCACTACGAGCAGTACTTC. Translated: CASSLEGRHYEQYF. Full variable domain (missing parts from reference TRBV7-9 and TRBJ2-7): DTGVSQNPRHKITKRGQNVTFRCDPISEHNRLYWYRQTLGQGPEFLTYFQNEAQLEKSRLLSDRFSAERPKGSFSTLEIQRTEQGDSAMYLCASSLEGRHYEQYFGPGTRLTVT.

This rearrangement joins TRBV5-4 to TRBJ2-3; 7 nucleotides align to TRBD2. V shed 4 bases and J 0 bases; nucleotides not matched to a gene: 5. Per germline, CDR1 SGHNT and CDR2 YYREEE (reference sequence). The CDR3 covers 15 residues. This CDR3 is CASSASGTSTDTQYF. The CDR3 DNA follows: TGTGCCAGCAGCGCAAGCGGGACTAGCACAGATACGCAGTATTTT.

The genes are TRBV5-1 and TRBJ2-5, with D perhaps TRBD2 (6 bases). CDR3 length equals 15 residues. Trimming pared 4 bases from V and 4 bases from J, leaving 17 bases between. In germline, CDR1 is SGHRS, CDR2 YFSETQ. CDR3 loop: CASSVGTGVRETQYF. CDR3 DNA sequence: TGCGCCAGCAGCGTGGGAACGGGGGTCCGAGAGACCCAGTACTTC.

The rearrangement uses TRBV20-1 and TRBJ2-1; 15 bases fit TRBD2. Germline lookup yields CDR1 DFQATT and CDR2 SNEGSKA (reference sequence). Trimming took 6 bases from V and 1 from J; bases not matched to a gene: 10. CDR3 length: 18 residues. DNA of the CDR3: TGCAGTGCCCCGATGGGACTAGCGGGAGGTCCTTCCTACAATGAGCAGTTCTTC. Translation gives CSAPMGLAGGPSYNEQFF.